Following are 23 T cell receptor beta chains from one sample sequenced in a study of blood T cell repertoires in COVID-19. Generated by immunoSEQ multiplex PCR, the TCRdb table keeps only in-frame clones and is missing some. The sample consists of around 260,000 clones, 85% of them appearing once. The material sequenced was peripheral blood. All receptors derive from a human donor in a cohort sampled during active COVID-19.

The chain employs TRBV6-4 and TRBJ2-3; no firm D call. Deletions cut 2 bases from V and 0 bases from J, with 9 bases between. This CDR3 spans 15 amino acids. Germline loops: CDR1 MRHNA, CDR2 SNTAGT. The CDR3 spells CASSDNQASTDTQYF. Here the CDR3 DNA reads TGTGCCAGCAGTGACAACCAAGCTAGCACAGATACGCAGTATTTT.

This chain uses TRBV5-8 with TRBJ1-1; 10 nucleotides line up with TRBD1. The CDR3 length is 17 residues. The germline V gene has CDR1 SGHTS and CDR2 YDEGEE. The trim removed 4 bases at V and 4 bases at J, leaving 13 bases unmatched. CDR3 region: CASSGDDRGLVGTEAFF. The CDR3, as DNA: TGTGCCAGCAGCGGAGATGACAGGGGGCTCGTCGGCACTGAAGCTTTCTTT.

The chain has TRBV30 and TRBJ1-1, with 8 bases fitting TRBD1. This CDR3 has 15 amino acids. Germline assignment: CDR1 GTSNPN and CDR2 SVGIG (reference sequence). V trimming: 1 base; J trimming: 4 bases; junction bases outside the gene matches: 8. As DNA, the CDR3 is TGTGCCTGGAGTGCGATACGGACAGGGAGCACTGAAGCTTTCTTT. Translated: CAWSAIRTGSTEAFF.

This clone was seen a handful of times. The CDR3 spells CASSQCSLQGDNVQPQHF. In nucleotides, the CDR3 is TGCGCCAGCAGCCAATGTTCCCTGCAGGGTGATAACGTGCAGCCCCAGCATTTT. J is TRBJ1-5 and V is TRBV4-3, with a tentative D call TRBD1 (5 bases). The CDR3 extends over 18 amino acids. Germline CDR1 LGHNA, CDR2 YSLEER. The ends were cut back, 2 bases at V and 7 bases at J, with 24 bases in the middle.

This rearrangement joins TRBV18 to TRBJ2-1; the match to TRBD2 covers 9 bases. The CDR3 has 16 residues. V lost 2 bases and J lost 3; bases outside the gene matches: 5. CDR1 and CDR2 from the germline V gene are KGHSH and LQKENI. CDR3 in DNA: TGTGCCAGCTCACCAGCGACTAGCGGAATCTACAATGAGCAGTTCTTC. Amino acids: CASSPATSGIYNEQFF.

The rearrangement uses TRBV7-3 and TRBJ2-1; 8 bases match TRBD2. V shed 0 bases, J shed 5 bases, and the junction held 3 bases outside the gene matches. CDR3 length equals 15 residues. Germline CDR1 reads SGHTA; CDR2 reads FQGTGA. CDR3 DNA sequence: TGTGCCAGCAGCTTAACTAGCGGGGACCACAATGAGCAGTTCTTC. Amino acids: CASSLTSGDHNEQFF.

This sequence joins TRBV7-9 and TRBJ2-5; D is ambiguous. Germline CDR1 and CDR2: SEHNR and FQNEAQ (reference sequence). The CDR3 runs 13 residues. V was clipped by 5 bases and J by 5 bases, with 12 bases between them. The chain's CDR3 is CASSPKTGETQYF. The CDR3 coding sequence is TGTGCCAGCAGCCCTAAGACTGGTGAGACCCAGTACTTC.

The rearrangement uses TRBV7-8 and TRBJ2-7; D is perhaps TRBD2 (5 bases). Trimming shortened V by 5 bases and J by 6 bases, and 11 bases separated the two germline ends. The CDR3 totals 12 residues. Germline-derived CDR1 and CDR2 are SGHVS and FQNEAQ. The CDR3 reads CASSLTSGEQYF. For the CDR3, the DNA is TGTGCCAGCAGCCTAACTAGTGGCGAGCAGTACTTC.

The chain employs TRBV6-2 or TRBV6-3 and TRBJ2-7; 9 bases line up with TRBD1. CDR1 and CDR2 from the germline V gene are MNHEY and SVGEGT. This CDR3 spans 16 amino acids. With 6 bases clipped from V and 0 bases from J, the junction kept 9 bases outside the gene matches. The DNA of the CDR3 is TGTGCCAGCAGCCCGGACAGGGGAAAGCTCTCCTACGAGCAGTACTTC. Residues: CASSPDRGKLSYEQYF.

The genes are TRBV7-9 and TRBJ2-7; 8 bases are shared with TRBD2. This CDR3 comprises 13 residues. Germline CDR1 SEHNR, CDR2 FQNEAQ (reference sequence). After removal of 5 bases from V and 2 bases from J, the junction contained 2 bases not matched to a gene. CDR3 DNA sequence: TGTGCCAGCAGCCGGGGGGGGCCCTACGAGCAGTACTTC. This gives the protein CASSRGGPYEQYF. The full variable domain, with the rest looked up from reference TRBV7-9 and TRBJ2-7, is DTGVSQNPRHKITKRGQNVTFRCDPISEHNRLYWYRQTLGQGPEFLTYFQNEAQLEKSRLLSDRFSAERPKGSFSTLEIQRTEQGDSAMYLCASSRGGPYEQYFGPGTRLTVT.

The chain joins TRBV19 to TRBJ1-1; weak D call: TRBD1 (6 bases). The CDR3 consists of 12 residues. CDR1 is LNHDA, CDR2 SQIVND, per germline (reference sequence). With 9 bases removed from V and 8 bases from J, the gap between germline ends came to 16 bases. The CDR3 protein is CASALRGYEAFF. The CDR3 region has the DNA TGTGCCAGCGCCCTAAGGGGGTACGAAGCTTTCTTT.

The rearrangement uses TRBV28 and TRBJ2-1, with TRBD2 as a possible D gene (6 bases). The V gene's germline CDR1 is MDHEN and CDR2 SYDVKM. V was pared by 6 bases and J by 4 bases, with 13 bases between. The CDR3 spans 14 residues. CDR3 DNA sequence: TGTGCCAGCAGGGGGGTAGCGGAATACAATGAGCAGTTCTTC. Its protein is CASRGVAEYNEQFF.

The V and J genes are TRBV19 and TRBJ2-2; D is unresolved. In germline, CDR1 is LNHDA, CDR2 SQIVND (reference sequence). Trimming shortened V by 5 bases and J by 3 bases, and 4 bases separated the two germline ends. The length of the CDR3 is 12 residues. The CDR3: CASSPYTGELFF. For the CDR3, the DNA is TGTGCCAGTAGTCCTTACACCGGGGAGCTGTTTTTT.

This sequence joins TRBV7-2 and TRBJ2-5; D is uncertain. Germline V lookup: CDR1 SGHTA, CDR2 FQGNSA. V lost 0 bases, J lost 0 bases, and 8 bases lay in between. This CDR3 has 15 amino acids. CDR3 region: CASSLASLDQETQYF. Here the CDR3 DNA reads TGTGCCAGCAGCTTAGCTAGTTTGGACCAAGAGACCCAGTACTTC.

The V call is TRBV6-2 or TRBV6-3, the J call TRBJ2-5; 9 bases are a match to TRBD2. The germline gives CDR1 MNHEY, CDR2 SVGEGT. The CDR3 sequence is 19 residues long. Trimming took 2 bases from V and 4 from J; bases not matched to a gene: 17. CDR3 in amino acids: CASSYRATRVAGEGETQYF. The CDR3 nucleotides are TGTGCCAGCAGTTACAGGGCGACCCGCGTAGCGGGAGAAGGAGAGACCCAGTACTTC.

This clone is a singleton in its sample. The gene calls are TRBV6-5 and TRBJ2-5; 7 positions agree with TRBD2. This CDR3 comprises 16 residues. The V segment lost 2 bases and the J segment 6 bases; nucleotides outside the gene matches: 12. The germline CDR1 and CDR2 sequences are MNHEY and SVGAGI. The CDR3 nucleotides are TGTGCCAGCAGTTACCACCGGCGGGAGAGCGGAAAGACCCAGTACTTC. Residues: CASSYHRRESGKTQYF.

The V call is TRBV30, the J call TRBJ1-5; unclear D gene. V lost 2 bases, J lost 4 bases, and 15 bases lay in between. The CDR3 covers 15 residues. Germline V gene data show CDR1 as GTSNPN and CDR2 as SVGIG (reference sequence). The CDR3 loop is CAWSQGLTGNQPQHF. DNA for the CDR3: TGTGCCTGGAGTCAAGGATTAACGGGGAATCAGCCCCAGCATTTT. Full variable domain (remainder filled in from reference TRBV30 and TRBJ1-5): SQTIHQWPATLVQPVGSPLSLECTVEGTSNPNLYWYRQAAGRGLQLLFYSVGIGQISSEVPQNLSASRPQDRQFILSSKKLLLSDSGFYLCAWSQGLTGNQPQHFGDGTRLSIL.

The chain recombines TRBV3-1 (or the pseudogene TRBV3-2) with TRBJ2-3, with 9 positions matching TRBD1. This CDR3 is built from 15 residues. V trimming: 9 bases; J trimming: 7 bases; junction bases outside the gene matches: 14. Germline CDR1 reads LGHDT; CDR2 reads YNNKEL (reference sequence). CDR3 protein: CARPRDREVPHTQYF. CDR3 nucleotides: TGTGCCAGACCCAGGGACAGGGAGGTTCCGCATACGCAGTATTTT.

This chain joins TRBV19 and TRBJ2-7, with D maybe TRBD1 (5 bases). Germline values: CDR1 LNHDA, CDR2 SQIVND (reference sequence). This CDR3 has 12 amino acids. V lost 4 bases and J 3 bases, leaving 7 bases between the germline ends. As DNA, the CDR3 is TGTGCCAGTAGTACAGGGCTCTACGAGCAGTACTTC. Translated: CASSTGLYEQYF.

This clone was counted once. This rearrangement joins TRBV10-3 to TRBJ1-2; the D gene is possibly TRBD1 (6 bases). Trimming removed 6 bases from V and 8 bases from J, with 13 bases in between. This CDR3 contains 12 residues. Germline CDR1 ENHRY, CDR2 SYGVKD. The CDR3 coding sequence is TGTGCCATCAGCCAGGACAGAAGGGGCTACACCTTC. Translating gives CAISQDRRGYTF.

The chain uses TRBV7-9 and TRBJ2-5; D unresolved. This CDR3 region has 13 residues. The germline CDR1 and CDR2 sequences are SEHNR and FQNEAQ (reference sequence). Trimming pared 5 bases from V and 1 base from J, leaving 8 bases between. CDR3 coding DNA: TGTGCCAGCAGCCCGCGAGCCCAAGAGACCCAGTACTTC. It codes for CASSPRAQETQYF.

The chain links TRBV5-1 to TRBJ2-7, with 13 bases aligning to TRBD2. V shed 6 bases, J shed 2 bases, and the junction held 2 bases outside the gene matches. Germline V gene data show CDR1 as SGHRS and CDR2 as YFSETQ. This CDR3 is built from 14 residues. The CDR3 nucleotides are TGCGCCAGCAAACTAGCGGGAGGGACCTACGAGCAGTACTTC. Protein: CASKLAGGTYEQYF.

The rearrangement joins TRBV6-5 to TRBJ1-2; D unclear. Trimming stripped 2 bases from V and 2 bases from J, with 6 bases between. The CDR3 totals 13 residues. Per germline, CDR1 MNHEY and CDR2 SVGAGI. DNA of the CDR3: TGTGCCAGCAGTTACGGGCAAAACTATGGCTACACCTTC. It yields the protein CASSYGQNYGYTF.